This T cell receptor (beta chain) was observed in a study of blood T cells in healthy people across ages. General observations from the study: Conclusively comparing naive with antigen-experienced cells was impossible with unsorted PBMCs.

This clonotype turned up a few times. What it binds is not known. The authors ran a second PCR of roughly 6 to 12 cycles using a sample-barcoded 5' primer and a J-beta primer mix. Carrying 12 random nucleotides, a template-switch adaptor labeled each individual cDNA molecule. TCRdb passed the 5' RACE reads through MiXCR, listing each CDR3 protein once. The sample has around 710,000 distinct CDR3 sequences, 40% to 45% seen once; the top ten hold less than 25%. Trimming left V 5 bases short and J 0 bases short, with 6 bases between. This CDR3 spans 12 amino acids. The germline gives CDR1 DFQATT, CDR2 SNEGSKA (reference sequence).

The V and J genes are TRBV20-1 and TRBJ2-3; no clear D gene. The clonotype comes from a woman aged 60-75 years in good health. The sequencing sample was made of blood. DNA for the CDR3: TGCAGTGCTGGAATAAGCACAGATACGCAGTATTTT. Amino acids: CSAGISTDTQYF.